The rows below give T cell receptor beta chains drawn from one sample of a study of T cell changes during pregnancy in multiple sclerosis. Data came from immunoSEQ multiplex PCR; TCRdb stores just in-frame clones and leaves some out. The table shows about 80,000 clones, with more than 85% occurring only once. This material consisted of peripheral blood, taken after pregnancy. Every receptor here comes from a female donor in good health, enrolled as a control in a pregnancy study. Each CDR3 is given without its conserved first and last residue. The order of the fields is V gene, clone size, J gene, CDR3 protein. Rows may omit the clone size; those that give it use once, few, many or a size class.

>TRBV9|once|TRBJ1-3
ASSVVPTAGSGNTIY
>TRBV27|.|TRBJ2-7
ASSASSWYEQY
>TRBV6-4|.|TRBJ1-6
ASSESGENSPLH
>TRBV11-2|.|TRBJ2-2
ASSLQVDTGELF
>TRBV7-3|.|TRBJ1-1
ASSLSAGEPWVNTEAF
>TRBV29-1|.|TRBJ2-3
SARGSTDTQY
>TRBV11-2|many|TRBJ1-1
ASSLSSTKSAAF
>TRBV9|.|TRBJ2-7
ASSVEGSGYEQY
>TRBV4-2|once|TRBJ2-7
ASSQDPPGDEQY
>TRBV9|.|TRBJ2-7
ASSVSGRALIYEQY
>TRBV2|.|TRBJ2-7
ASARQYEQY
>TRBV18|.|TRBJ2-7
ASSPGTSGLGEQY
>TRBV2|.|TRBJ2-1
ASAGQGVHEQF
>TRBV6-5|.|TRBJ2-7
ASKGWVGSSYEQY
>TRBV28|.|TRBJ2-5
ASSPRLSSGQETQY
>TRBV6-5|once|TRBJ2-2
ASSYSGGELF
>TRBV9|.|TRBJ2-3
ASSGGLYTDTQY
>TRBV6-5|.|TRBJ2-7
ASSRGPGTYEQY
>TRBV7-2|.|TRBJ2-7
ASSPAGGGYEQY
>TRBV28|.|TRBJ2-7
ASTPEGLSYEQY
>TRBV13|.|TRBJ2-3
ASSLGRGDTQY
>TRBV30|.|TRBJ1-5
AWKRGGTGGNQPQH
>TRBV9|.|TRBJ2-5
ASASSTQTQY
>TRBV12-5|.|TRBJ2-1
ASVAGEDNEQF
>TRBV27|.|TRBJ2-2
ASSLGLAGSGELF
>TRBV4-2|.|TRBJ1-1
ASSQDPVMNTEAF
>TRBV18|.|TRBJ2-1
ASSPPLAGGYNEQF
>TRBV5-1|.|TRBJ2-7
ASSIRDRVLEQY
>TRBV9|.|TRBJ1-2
ASSSRTGDYGYT
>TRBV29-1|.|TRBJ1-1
SVEGQSTEAF
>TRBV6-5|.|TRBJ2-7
ASSYSGASGSIRQY
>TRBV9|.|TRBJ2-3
ASSPRRENTDTQY
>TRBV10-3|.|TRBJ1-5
AISERAGSGPQH
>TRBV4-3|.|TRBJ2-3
ASSQDPSLADTQY
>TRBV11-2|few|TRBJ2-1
ASSPGGTSGNEQF
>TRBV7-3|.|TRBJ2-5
ASSLLPPTSGGAQTQY
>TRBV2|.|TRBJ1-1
ASRRSYSLGPEAF
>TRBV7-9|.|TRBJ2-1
ASSYTGLAGGNEQF
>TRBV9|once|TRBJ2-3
ASSETGGTDTQY
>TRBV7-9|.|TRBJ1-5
ASSQSTGSQPQH
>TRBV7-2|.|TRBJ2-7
ASSLEPGRGYEQY
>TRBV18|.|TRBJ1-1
ASSPLLQREAF
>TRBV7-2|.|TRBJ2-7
ASRAGGPMYEQY
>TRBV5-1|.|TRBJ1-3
ASTLTPGTGASNTIY
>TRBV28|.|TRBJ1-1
ASSLRVGRLNTEAF
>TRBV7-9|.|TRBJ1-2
ASSIDRGLTYGYT
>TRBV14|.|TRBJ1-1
ASSQRTGKIGNTEAF
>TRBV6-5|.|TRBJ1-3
ASGGFGNTIY
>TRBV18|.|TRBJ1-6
ASSPRSQDSPLH
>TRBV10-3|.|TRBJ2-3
AISVEGTDTQY
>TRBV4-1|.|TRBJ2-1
ASSQDRGAGGPPEWYEQF
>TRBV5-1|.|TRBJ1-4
ASSLKGGSEKLF
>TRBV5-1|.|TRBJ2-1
ASAGTGYFHEQF
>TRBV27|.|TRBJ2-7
ASSLTVGGAYEQY
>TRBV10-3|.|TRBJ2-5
AISGSGGATKYQETQY
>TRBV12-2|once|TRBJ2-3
ASRPPRTSAREDTQY
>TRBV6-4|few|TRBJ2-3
ASSDSQGSDTQY
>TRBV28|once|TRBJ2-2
ASSFIVGEGTGELF
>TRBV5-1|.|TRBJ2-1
ASSWGDRGNEQF